This TCR beta chain was identified in a study of OX40 agonist ivuxolimab in advanced cancers. The CDR3 is 14 residues long. Germline V gene lookup returns CDR1 LGHNA and CDR2 YSLEER. V gave up 1 base and J gave up 15 bases; unmatched junction bases: 11. Some clones are missing from TCRdb's copy, which holds only in-frame ones; the method was immunoSEQ multiplex PCR. Of 75,000 to 95,000 clones listed, 85% to 90% were seen once; the top ten hold approximately 3.1%. With respect to this clone: Antigen unknown.

Findings of the study overall: Expanded clones were, on average, more numerous among CD8+ T cells than CD4+.

The chain recombines TRBV4-3 with TRBJ2-1, with 8 nucleotides matching TRBD2. Sequencing used CD4+ or CD8+ T cells sorted from blood, obtained in a trial of the OX40 agonist ivuxolimab. The clonotype was recovered from an adult with an advanced solid tumor such as melanoma, head and neck, liver or kidney cancer. CDR3 sequence reads: CASSQVGGAGGSFF. CDR3 DNA sequence: TGCGCCAGCAGCCAAGTAGGTGGGGCGGGGGGCTCGTTCTTC.